One sample yielded the 3 T cell receptor beta chains listed below, sequenced in a study of shared clonotypes between healthy human individuals (TCRdb year 2020). Libraries were constructed by the immunoSEQ multiplex PCR assay. In its TCRdb copy, this immuneACCESS table keeps in-frame sequences only and misses some clones. Where compared with another copy, unresolved V genes explain less than half of these, and the others have no known cause. Counted in this sample were hundreds of thousands of clones; roughly 73% of them appeared once. Clones ranked in the top ten supply around 1.8% of the sample. The specimen sequenced was memory CD4+ T cells sorted from blood. The cell subset or site label, read with the paper, signifies: CD45RA-negative fraction. These receptor sequences come from a woman aged 30 to 39 in good health.

The chain links TRBV7-9 to TRBJ2-3; 9 bases fit TRBD2. Looked up from germline, CDR1 is SEHNR and CDR2 is FQNEAQ (reference sequence). Losses at the gene ends were 6 bases for V and 3 bases for J; bases not matched to a gene: 10. The length of the CDR3 is 16 residues. Here the CDR3 DNA reads TGTGCCAGCAGTATTATAGCGGGAGTTGGAACAGATACGCAGTATTTT. Amino acid sequence: CASSIIAGVGTDTQYF.

The rearrangement links TRBV30 to TRBJ1-2; weak D call: TRBD1 (5 bases). Germline CDR1 GTSNPN, CDR2 SVGIG (reference sequence). CDR3 length equals 12 residues. The germline V and J ends were trimmed by 3 bases and 7 bases, with 12 bases remaining between them. The CDR3 loop reads CAWRVGDRGYTF. The CDR3 nucleotides read TGTGCCTGGAGGGTAGGGGATCGTGGCTACACCTTC.

For the CDR3, the DNA is TGTGCCTCACATCAGGGCACTGAAGCTTTCTTT. Residues: CASHQGTEAFF. The chain is built from TRBV30 and TRBJ1-1; TRBD1 might be the D (5 bases). The CDR3 consists of 11 residues. Germline V gene lookup returns CDR1 GTSNPN and CDR2 SVGIG (reference sequence). Trimming stripped 7 bases from V and 4 bases from J, with 10 bases between.